Described below is a single TCR beta chain sequence and its context. The antigen remains unidentified. Assay: immunoSEQ multiplex PCR; the TCRdb copy retains only in-frame clones and omits some. Seen here are roughly 150,000 clones, 85% to 95% observed once, and the top ten hold around 1.3%. The data were taken from a study of T cell responses to AZD1222 COVID-19 vaccine. Looking at the study overall: Second-dose timings of about 4 or about 12 weeks were pooled. Study-level points and caveats: After two AZD1222 doses, spike-specific TCR breadth and depth rose versus day 0.

The TCR comes from an adult in good health. The sample in question was peripheral blood, obtained on day 0 of AZD1222 vaccination.

CDR3 residues: CASSLSGGLQETQYF. The DNA for the CDR3 is TGTGCCAGCAGTTTATCGGGGGGACTCCAAGAGACCCAGTACTTC. The chain combines TRBV28 with TRBJ2-5, with TRBD2 identical over 7 bases. The CDR3 has 15 residues. Trimming took 1 base from V and 1 from J; bases not matched to a gene: 3. Germline V gives CDR1 MDHEN, CDR2 SYDVKM.